A single sample gave rise to the 30 T cell receptor beta chains below, sequenced in a study of T cell repertoires in cytomegalovirus infection. From the reads, TCRdb called clonotypes with MiXCR, one entry per CDR3 protein. Of about 360,000 distinct CDR3 sequences in the sample, approximately 18% were seen once. Source material: PBMCs. The source of these receptors is a human donor in good health (CMV status not recorded). Some clones in this sample may be carry-over from other donors' samples.

The CDR3 coding sequence is TGCAGTGCTAGAATAGGGAACACCGGGGAGCTGTTTTTT. Amino acids: CSARIGNTGELFF. This chain joins TRBV20-1 and TRBJ2-2; no definite D call. The CDR3 is made up of 13 amino acids. V lost 2 bases, J lost 1 base, and 5 bases lay in between. Germline values: CDR1 DFQATT, CDR2 SNEGSKA (reference sequence).

This sequence joins TRBV10-3 and TRBJ1-2; 9 bases are shared with TRBD1. After removal of 3 bases from V and 8 bases from J, the junction contained 10 bases not matched to a gene. Germline V lookup: CDR1 ENHRY, CDR2 SYGVKD. The CDR3 has 15 amino acids. The CDR3 DNA is TGTGCCATCAGTGAAAGGGACAGGGATTCAGTAGGCTACACCTTC. Amino acid sequence: CAISERDRDSVGYTF.

The chain uses TRBV2 and TRBJ2-7; TRBD2 matches at 7 bases. The CDR3 is made up of 12 amino acids. Germline V CDR1 and CDR2: SNHLY, FYNNEI. Trimming at V came to 7 bases and at J to 4 bases, leaving 4 bases not matched to a gene. The CDR3 sequence is CASKGRVYEQYF. CDR3 nucleotides: TGTGCCAGCAAAGGGAGGGTTTACGAGCAGTACTTC. Drawing the rest from reference TRBV2 and TRBJ2-7, the complete variable domain is EPEVTQTPSHQVTQMGQEVILRCVPISNHLYFYWYRQILGQKVEFLVSFYNNEISEKSEIFDDQFSVERPDGSNFTLKIRSTKLEDSAMYFCASKGRVYEQYFGPGTRLTVT.

This clonotype was counted at least ten times. The CDR3 protein is CASSLRAGELFF. The CDR3, as DNA: TGTGCCAGCAGCTTACGGGCCGGGGAGCTGTTTTTT. The rearrangement links TRBV7-2 to TRBJ2-2; D is undetermined. The ends were cut back, 2 bases at V and 6 bases at J, with 4 bases in the middle. Germline V gene lookup returns CDR1 SGHTA and CDR2 FQGNSA. The CDR3 sequence is 12 residues long.

The chain couples TRBV10-3 to TRBJ1-2; TRBD1 agrees at 7 bases. Germline-derived CDR1 and CDR2 are ENHRY and SYGVKD. The CDR3 sequence is 14 residues long. V gave up 4 bases and J gave up 2 bases; unmatched junction bases: 4. The DNA of the CDR3 is TGTGCCATCAGTGGCGGGACAGACAACTATGGCTACACCTTC. Protein: CAISGGTDNYGYTF.

The chain is built from TRBV2 and TRBJ2-7; D might be TRBD1 (5 bases). The CDR3 sequence is 13 residues long. Germline CDR1 is SNHLY and CDR2 is FYNNEI. V was pared by 5 bases and J by 0 bases, with 8 bases between. The CDR3 nucleotides read TGTGCCAGCAGTATGACAGTCTCCTACGAGCAGTACTTC. This sequence encodes CASSMTVSYEQYF.

In this sample, this clonotype turned up a few times. This chain connects TRBV7-9 to TRBJ1-4; D is perhaps TRBD1 (6 bases). Deletions cut 5 bases from V and 7 bases from J, with 14 bases between. Germline CDR1 is SEHNR and CDR2 is FQNEAQ (reference sequence). This CDR3 has 14 amino acids. CDR3 nucleotide sequence: TGTGCCAGCAGCCTTAGAGGGGGTAGTGAAAAACTGTTTTTT. It codes for CASSLRGGSEKLFF.

This clonotype was counted between two and nine times. In DNA form, the CDR3 reads TGTGCCACCAGCAGAGGTCATAGTAAGTCCTACAATGAGCAGTTCTTC. Translated, it gives CATSRGHSKSYNEQFF. The chain uses TRBV15 and TRBJ2-1; the D is unclear. The CDR3 runs 16 residues. Germline V lookup: CDR1 LNHNV, CDR2 YYDKDF (reference sequence). V was pared by 1 base and J by 1 base, with 11 bases between.

The chain joins TRBV6-8 to TRBJ1-5; tentatively, D is TRBD1 (5 bases). Trimming stripped 0 bases from V and 0 bases from J, with 9 bases between. Looked up from germline, CDR1 is MNHGY and CDR2 is SAAAGT. The CDR3 is 16 residues long. This CDR3 reads CASSYSGDYSNQPQHF. In DNA form, the CDR3 reads TGTGCCAGCAGTTACTCGGGGGACTATAGCAATCAGCCCCAGCATTTT.

The chain combines TRBV2 with TRBJ2-7; D uncertain. CDR1 SNHLY and CDR2 FYNNEI come from the germline V gene. V gave up 6 bases and J gave up 3 bases, with 9 bases separating them. This CDR3 is built from 12 residues. The CDR3 DNA follows: TGTGCCAGCAGGTCTCAGAGCTACGAGCAGTACTTC. Translated: CASRSQSYEQYF.

The chain is built from TRBV11-3 and TRBJ2-5; D is possibly TRBD2 (5 bases). The CDR3 totals 15 residues. From germline, CDR1 is SGHNT and CDR2 YENEEA. Trimming shortened V by 4 bases and J by 8 bases, and 20 bases separated the two germline ends. CDR3 nucleotides: TGTGCCAGCAGCTCGAATTCGGACTCCGGTCAAACCCAGTACTTC. This codes for CASSSNSDSGQTQYF.

This rearrangement joins TRBV5-4 to TRBJ2-3, with a weak D call TRBD2 (5 bases). Germline V gene sequence: CDR1 SGHNT, CDR2 YYREEE (reference sequence). V dropped 9 bases and J dropped 5 bases, with 13 bases sitting between them. There are 12 residues in the CDR3. The CDR3 loop is CATKKEVDTQYF. CDR3 in DNA: TGTGCCACTAAGAAGGAGGTAGATACGCAGTATTTT.

Only a few counts were recorded for this clonotype. The rearrangement joins TRBV6-2 or TRBV6-3 to TRBJ2-1; D unresolved. Trimming took 0 bases from V and 4 from J, leaving 1 base between them. Germline V lookup: CDR1 MNHEY, CDR2 SVGEGT. This CDR3 comprises 12 residues. The CDR3 protein is CASSYSYNEQFF. The CDR3 region has the DNA TGTGCCAGCAGTTACTCGTACAATGAGCAGTTCTTC.

This clonotype was seen a handful of times. Possible read error: a much larger clone is one base away. The chain joins TRBV6-5 to TRBJ1-1; D gene unclear. Germline V gives CDR1 MNHEY, CDR2 SVGAGI. This CDR3 comprises 11 residues. V shed 7 bases and J shed 1 base, with 4 bases lying between them. CDR3 sequence: CASTKNTEAFF. DNA for the CDR3: TGTGCCAGCACCAAGAACACTGAAGCTTTCTTT.

At least ten counts were recorded for this clonotype. The chain uses TRBV7-2 and TRBJ2-3; D is unresolved. The CDR3 has 14 amino acids. CDR1 SGHTA and CDR2 FQGNSA come from the germline V gene. With 2 bases removed from V and 0 bases from J, the gap between germline ends came to 6 bases. Here the CDR3 reads CASSLFSSTDTQYF. In nucleotides, the CDR3 is TGTGCCAGCAGCTTATTTTCTAGCACAGATACGCAGTATTTT.

In its sample, this clonotype was seen many times. As DNA, the CDR3 is TGTGCCAGCAGCATCCTAGGACAGAACTATCAGCCCCAGCATTTT. Amino acids: CASSILGQNYQPQHF. The rearrangement joins TRBV2 to TRBJ1-5; the D gene is possibly TRBD1 (6 bases). This CDR3 is 15 amino acids long. V was shortened by 6 bases and J by 5 bases, with 17 bases between the two germline ends. Germline-derived CDR1 and CDR2 are SNHLY and FYNNEI. Full variable domain (rest looked up from reference TRBV2 and TRBJ1-5): EPEVTQTPSHQVTQMGQEVILRCVPISNHLYFYWYRQILGQKVEFLVSFYNNEISEKSEIFDDQFSVERPDGSNFTLKIRSTKLEDSAMYFCASSILGQNYQPQHFGDGTRLSIL.

The sample holds a few counts of this clonotype. The chain is built from TRBV19 and TRBJ2-2; possible D gene TRBD1, 5 bases. Germline CDR1 reads LNHDA; CDR2 reads SQIVND (reference sequence). The ends were cut back, 3 bases at V and 1 base at J, with 9 bases in the middle. This CDR3 region has 15 residues. CDR3 region: CASSIRAQNTGELFF. In DNA, the CDR3 is TGTGCCAGTAGTATCAGGGCGCAGAACACCGGGGAGCTGTTTTTT.

This clonotype was found many times. The V gene is TRBV19, the J gene TRBJ2-4; TRBD2 is a possible D gene (5 bases). The CDR3 loop spans 12 amino acids. Germline CDR1 LNHDA, CDR2 SQIVND (reference sequence). Trimming left V 5 bases short and J 3 bases short, with 5 bases between. This CDR3 is CASSRGKNIQYF. In DNA form, the CDR3 reads TGTGCCAGTAGTCGGGGCAAAAACATTCAGTACTTC.

The chain is built from TRBV6-2 or TRBV6-3 and TRBJ1-1; no reliable D call. Per the germline V gene, CDR1 is MNHEY and CDR2 is SVGEGT. The CDR3 extends over 16 amino acids. V lost 5 bases, J lost 0 bases, and 16 bases lay in between. The CDR3 sequence: CASSRRVKWLNTEAFF. CDR3 coding DNA: TGTGCCAGCAGTCGAAGAGTCAAATGGCTGAACACTGAAGCTTTCTTT.

CDR3: CASSIVGTGAYNEQFF. The CDR3 DNA is TGTGCCAGTAGTATAGTTGGGACAGGAGCCTACAATGAGCAGTTCTTC. The V and J genes are TRBV19 and TRBJ2-1; 8 bases fit TRBD1. J was trimmed by 2 bases and V by 1 base; bases with no gene match: 4. The CDR3 runs to 16 residues. Germline CDR1 LNHDA, CDR2 SQIVND (reference sequence).

The rearrangement uses TRBV28 and TRBJ2-5, with 10 nucleotides matching TRBD1. V lost 3 bases and J lost 5; bases outside the gene matches: 12. The CDR3 sequence is 17 residues long. The germline CDR1 and CDR2 sequences are MDHEN and SYDVKM. CDR3 nucleotide sequence: TGTGCCAGCAGTTTTTGGGGATTTGACAGGGGGCTGGAGACCCAGTACTTC. This encodes CASSFWGFDRGLETQYF. Based on the CDR3 plus reference TRBV28 and TRBJ2-5, the full variable domain is DVKVTQSSRYLVKRTGEKVFLECVQDMDHENMFWYRQDPGLGLRLIYFSYDVKMKEKGDIPEGYSVSREKKERFSLILESASTNQTSMYLCASSFWGFDRGLETQYFGPGTRLLVL.

The sample holds many counts of this clonotype. The rearrangement uses TRBV7-8 and TRBJ1-2; TRBD1 might be the D (6 bases). CDR1 and CDR2 (germline): SGHVS, FQNEAQ. Trimming cost V 6 bases and J 1 base, with 18 bases left between them. This CDR3 is built from 16 residues. The CDR3 region has the DNA TGTGCCAGCAGACCCGCGGGGACACAAGATAACTATGGCTACACCTTC. It is translated as CASRPAGTQDNYGYTF.

As for this clonotype: One base away lies a much larger clone, so this may be a sequencing read error. This chain joins TRBV7-6 and TRBJ2-7; a possible D gene is TRBD2 (5 bases). Germline V lookup: CDR1 SGHVS, CDR2 FNYEAQ. The CDR3 consists of 15 residues. The V gene lost 3 bases and the J gene lost 8 bases, with 20 bases spanning the gap. DNA for the CDR3: TGTGCCAGCAGCTTCCAAAGCACACCCGGGGAAAAGCAGTACTTC. Protein product: CASSFQSTPGEKQYF.

This rearrangement joins TRBV12-3 or TRBV12-4 to TRBJ2-1; D is undetermined. The CDR3 extends over 13 amino acids. Trimming removed 5 bases from V and 4 bases from J, with 9 bases in between. The CDR3 DNA reads TGTGCCAGCAGTGGGGTGGGGTACAATGAGCAGTTCTTC. Translation: CASSGVGYNEQFF.

In its sample, this clonotype was seen many times. The chain employs TRBV7-2 and TRBJ2-1, with TRBD2 as a possible D gene (5 bases). The CDR3 consists of 15 residues. The germline CDR1 and CDR2 sequences are SGHTA and FQGNSA. Between the trimmed V and J ends, which lost 5 bases and 0 bases, there was a span of 11 bases. This CDR3 reads CASSPRLASYNEQFF. CDR3 sequence (DNA): TGTGCCAGCAGCCCCCGCCTAGCCTCCTACAATGAGCAGTTCTTC.

The chain joins TRBV7-2 to TRBJ1-6; D is perhaps TRBD1 (5 bases). The CDR3 totals 16 residues. Germline V CDR1 and CDR2: SGHTA, FQGNSA. V was clipped by 8 bases and J by 7 bases, with 21 bases between them. The CDR3: CASLAGWGVRNSPLHF. In DNA form, the CDR3 reads TGTGCCAGCTTAGCCGGATGGGGGGTTCGGAATTCACCCCTCCACTTT.

The sample holds many counts of this clonotype. The chain is built from TRBV7-2 and TRBJ2-3; maybe TRBD2 (6 bases). V was pared by 0 bases and J by 7 bases, with 14 bases between. The CDR3 is 15 amino acids. Germline V gene sequence: CDR1 SGHTA, CDR2 FQGNSA. CDR3 DNA: TGTGCCAGCAGCTTAGCCGGGACTCCCCCGCATACGCAGTATTTT. Amino acids: CASSLAGTPPHTQYF.

V and J are TRBV7-6 and TRBJ2-7, with 9 positions matching TRBD1. Germline V CDR1 and CDR2: SGHVS, FNYEAQ. The CDR3 length is 15 residues. The ends lost 4 bases at V and 0 bases at J; junction bases unmatched: 4. DNA of the CDR3: TGTGCCAGCAGCTGGGACAGGGTGAGCTCCTACGAGCAGTACTTC. Translation gives CASSWDRVSSYEQYF.

This clonotype has a handful of counts. The rearrangement links TRBV7-2 to TRBJ2-3, with TRBD2 matching 13 bases. The V gene's germline CDR1 is SGHTA and CDR2 FQGNSA. Trimming cost V 3 bases and J 10 bases; bases outside gene matches: 10. This CDR3 region has 16 residues. CDR3 bases: TGTGCCAGCAGCTTGGCGACTAGCGGGGGGATTAGGGCGCAGTATTTT. Translated, it gives CASSLATSGGIRAQYF. The full variable domain, rest sourced from reference TRBV7-2 and TRBJ2-3, is GAGVSQSPSNKVTEKGKDVELRCDPISGHTALYWYRQSLGQGLEFLIYFQGNSAPDKSGLPSDRFSAERTGGSVSTLTIQRTQQEDSAVYLCASSLATSGGIRAQYFGPGTRLTVL.

This clonotype was found a few times. V gene TRBV14 combines with J gene TRBJ2-5; TRBD2 matches at 10 bases. V shed 1 base, J shed 5 bases, and the junction held 7 bases outside the gene matches. This CDR3 has 16 residues. The germline gives CDR1 SGHDN, CDR2 FVKESK. DNA of the CDR3: TGTGCCAGCAGCCAAGCAACTCTAGCGGGAGTGGAGACCCAGTACTTC. Translated, it gives CASSQATLAGVETQYF.